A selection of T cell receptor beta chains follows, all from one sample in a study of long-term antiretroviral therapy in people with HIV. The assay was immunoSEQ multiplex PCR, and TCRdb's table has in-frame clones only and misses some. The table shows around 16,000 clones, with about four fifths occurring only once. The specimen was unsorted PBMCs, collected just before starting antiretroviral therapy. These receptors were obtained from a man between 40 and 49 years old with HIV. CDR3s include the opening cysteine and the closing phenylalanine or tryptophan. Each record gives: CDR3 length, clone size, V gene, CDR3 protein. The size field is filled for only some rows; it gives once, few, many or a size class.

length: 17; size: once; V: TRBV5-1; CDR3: CASSPDGMRSRVTEAFF
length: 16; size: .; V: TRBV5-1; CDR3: CASSSYWDRGISEQFF
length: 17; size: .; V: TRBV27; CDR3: CASSYGITGTGFHEQYF
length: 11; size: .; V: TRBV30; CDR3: CACGSVETQYF
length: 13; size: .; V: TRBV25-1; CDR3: CASSIAGRDEQYF
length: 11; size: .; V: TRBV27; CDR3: CASRDQTRAFF
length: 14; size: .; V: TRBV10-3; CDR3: CAISVGGHGTEAFF
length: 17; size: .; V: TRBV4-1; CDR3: CASSPFYRASSGNTIYF
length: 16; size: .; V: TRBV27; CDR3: CASSLYSGQITDTQYF
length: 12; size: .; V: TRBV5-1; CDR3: CASSSGGAPWFF
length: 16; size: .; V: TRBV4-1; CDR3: CASSLKPAALQETQYF
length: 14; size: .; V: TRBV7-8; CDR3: CASSLVGQPYGYTF
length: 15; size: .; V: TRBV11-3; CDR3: CASSLDRGSYNEQFF
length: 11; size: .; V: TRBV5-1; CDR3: CASSLEETQYF
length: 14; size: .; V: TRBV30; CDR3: CAWSAGRANYGYTF
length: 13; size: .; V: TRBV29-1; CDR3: CSVAGGTSYEQYF
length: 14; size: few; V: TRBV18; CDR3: CASSPRGRYYEQYF
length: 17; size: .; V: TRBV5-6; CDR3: CASSPHGTGGAGYGYTF
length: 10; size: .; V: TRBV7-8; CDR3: CASINQPQHF
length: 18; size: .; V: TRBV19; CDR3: CASSIFPGYPTSGNTIYF
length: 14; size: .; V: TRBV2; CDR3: CASSEAEGASEAFF
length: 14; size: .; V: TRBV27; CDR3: CASSLAGLNTEAFF
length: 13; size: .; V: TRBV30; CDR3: CACSGRPPYEQYF
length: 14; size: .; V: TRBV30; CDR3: CACDRPTGNYGYTF
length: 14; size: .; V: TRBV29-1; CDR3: CSVDKGTSTDTQYF
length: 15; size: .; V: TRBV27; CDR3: CASSSSLAGAWEQYF
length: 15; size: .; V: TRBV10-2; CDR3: CASSESPPPVYVQYF
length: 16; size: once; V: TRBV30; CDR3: CAFQGGALSTNEKLFF
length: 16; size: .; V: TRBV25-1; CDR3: CASSDFRVSGTGELFF
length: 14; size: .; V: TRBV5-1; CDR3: CASSLEQIGETQYF
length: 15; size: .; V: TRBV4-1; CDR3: CASSHGTSGSYEQYF
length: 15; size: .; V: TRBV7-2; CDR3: CASSSGGSMNTEAFF
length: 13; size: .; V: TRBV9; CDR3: CASSVGAGFEQYF
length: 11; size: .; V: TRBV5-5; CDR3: CASSQYNEQFF
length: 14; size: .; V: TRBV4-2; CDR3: CASGQGTNTGELFF
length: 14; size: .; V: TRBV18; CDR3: CASSTGTGDYEQYF
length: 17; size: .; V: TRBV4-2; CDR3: CASSPLGATSSGNTIYF
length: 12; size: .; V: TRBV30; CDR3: CAWSSDGNTIYF
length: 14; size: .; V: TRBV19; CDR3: CASGDTRAGYGYTF
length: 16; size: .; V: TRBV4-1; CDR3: CASSQRLAGFYNEQFF
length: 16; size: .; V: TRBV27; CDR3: CASSLWSADANEKLFF
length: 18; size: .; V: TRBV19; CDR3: CASSIGVRQPASNQPQHF
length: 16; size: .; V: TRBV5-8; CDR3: CASSLVLGAIGNTIYF
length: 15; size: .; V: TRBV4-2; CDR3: CASSQDQQDTGELFF
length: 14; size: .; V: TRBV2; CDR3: CASSPSPVNYGYTF
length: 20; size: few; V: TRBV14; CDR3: CASSQGVGEDRPSSGNTIYF
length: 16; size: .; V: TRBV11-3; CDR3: CASSPGLAGGAGELFF
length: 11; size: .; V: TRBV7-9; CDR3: CARTEGNTIYF
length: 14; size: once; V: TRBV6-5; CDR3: CASFRPGQFSEAFF
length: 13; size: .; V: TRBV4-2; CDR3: CASSPDRVQEQYF